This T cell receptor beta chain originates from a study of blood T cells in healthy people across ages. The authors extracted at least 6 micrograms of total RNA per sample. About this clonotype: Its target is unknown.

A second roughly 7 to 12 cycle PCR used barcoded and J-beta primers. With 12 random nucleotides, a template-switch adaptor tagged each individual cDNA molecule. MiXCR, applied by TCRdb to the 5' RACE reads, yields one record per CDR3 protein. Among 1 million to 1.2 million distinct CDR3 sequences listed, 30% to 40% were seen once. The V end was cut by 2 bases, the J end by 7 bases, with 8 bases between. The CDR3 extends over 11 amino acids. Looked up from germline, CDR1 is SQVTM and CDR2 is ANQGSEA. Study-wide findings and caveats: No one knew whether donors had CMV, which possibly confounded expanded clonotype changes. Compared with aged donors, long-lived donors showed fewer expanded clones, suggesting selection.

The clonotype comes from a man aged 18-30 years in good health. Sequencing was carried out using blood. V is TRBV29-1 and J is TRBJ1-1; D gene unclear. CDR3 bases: TGCAGCGTTGAATTCCAGCGTGAAGCTTTCTTT. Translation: CSVEFQREAFF.